This T cell receptor beta chain emerged from a study of cytomegalovirus exposure and HLA in healthy donors. Study results and caveats: The study recorded around 160 TCR beta chains that were cytomegalovirus-associated. Later analysis found that TCR beta chains associated with HLA were more clonally expanded than other, equally common chains.

V dropped 4 bases and J dropped 8 bases, with 14 bases sitting between them. The germline V gene has CDR1 MNHEY and CDR2 SVGAGI. This CDR3 spans 14 amino acids. Researchers ran the PCR with 60 Vbeta and 13 Jbeta primers. The method was immunoSEQ multiplex PCR; TCRdb's version includes in-frame clones alone and lacks a portion of them. The listing contains about 91,000 clones. Of note for this clone: No antigen is known for it.

The V and J genes are TRBV6-5 and TRBJ1-4, with D possibly matching TRBD1 (6 bases). The receptor was derived from a woman between 25 and 40 years old in good health and CMV-seronegative. Sequencing was carried out using PBMCs. CDR3 bases: TGTGCCAGCAGTTCTACCCCTAGGGGGGAAAAACTGTTTTTT. Encoded protein: CASSSTPRGEKLFF.